This T cell receptor beta chain comes out of a study of shared clonotypes between healthy human individuals. The assay was immunoSEQ multiplex PCR, and TCRdb's table has in-frame clones only and misses some. The sample lists about 2 million clones, around 95% occurring once. This clone appeared once. The antigen is not known. General study points: Across a handful of donors, naive CD4 shared 5% to 5.5%, naive CD8 3% to 3.5%, memory CD4 about 2.5%, memory CD8 more than 0.35%.

CDR1 is LNHDA and CDR2 is SQIVND in the germline V gene (reference sequence). V was clipped by 2 bases and J by 8 bases; unmatched bases: 5. The CDR3 loop spans 14 amino acids. The specimen was naive CD4+ T cells sorted from blood. Subset meaning: CD45RA+ positively selected. The origin of this receptor is a man aged 18 to 30 in good health. The chain employs TRBV19 and TRBJ1-4; TRBD1 agrees at 7 bases. CDR3 sequence reads: CASSITRGEEKLFF. CDR3 DNA: TGTGCCAGTAGTATAACCAGGGGGGAGGAAAAACTGTTTTTT.